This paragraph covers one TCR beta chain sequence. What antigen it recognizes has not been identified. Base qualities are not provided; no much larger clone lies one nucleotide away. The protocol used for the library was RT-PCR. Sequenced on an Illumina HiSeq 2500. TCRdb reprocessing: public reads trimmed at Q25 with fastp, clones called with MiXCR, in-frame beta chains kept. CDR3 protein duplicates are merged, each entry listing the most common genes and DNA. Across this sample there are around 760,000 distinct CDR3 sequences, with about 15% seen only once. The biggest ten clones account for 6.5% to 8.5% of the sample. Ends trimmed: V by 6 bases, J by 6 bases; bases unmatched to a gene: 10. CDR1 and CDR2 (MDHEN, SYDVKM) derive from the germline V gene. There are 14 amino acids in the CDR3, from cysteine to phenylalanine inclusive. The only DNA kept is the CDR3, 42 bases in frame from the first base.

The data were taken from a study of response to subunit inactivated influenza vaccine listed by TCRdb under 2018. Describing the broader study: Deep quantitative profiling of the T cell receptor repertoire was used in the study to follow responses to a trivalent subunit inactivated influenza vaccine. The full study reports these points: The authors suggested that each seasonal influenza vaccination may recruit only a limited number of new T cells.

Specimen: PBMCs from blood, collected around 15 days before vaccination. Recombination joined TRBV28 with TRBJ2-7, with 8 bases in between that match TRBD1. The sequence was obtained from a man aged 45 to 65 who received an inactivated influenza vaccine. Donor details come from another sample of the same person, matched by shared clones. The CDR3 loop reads CASRTTGALIEQYF. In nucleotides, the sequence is TGTGCCAGCAGAACGACAGGGGCCTTGATCGAGCAGTACTTC.